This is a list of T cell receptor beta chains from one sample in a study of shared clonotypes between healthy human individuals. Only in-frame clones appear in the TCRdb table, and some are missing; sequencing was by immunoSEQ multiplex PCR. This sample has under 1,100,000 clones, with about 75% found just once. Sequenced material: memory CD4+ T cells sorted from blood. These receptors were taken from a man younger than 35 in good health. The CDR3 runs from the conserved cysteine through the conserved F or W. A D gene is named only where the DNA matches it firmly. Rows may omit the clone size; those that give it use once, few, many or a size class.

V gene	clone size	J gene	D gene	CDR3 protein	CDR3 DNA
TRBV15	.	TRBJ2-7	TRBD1	CATSRGGQGSYEQYF	TGTGCCACCAGCAGAGGGGGACAGGGATCCTACGAGCAGTACTTC
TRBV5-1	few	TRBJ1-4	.	CASRLNPYGTNEKLFF	TGCGCCAGCAGGCTAAACCCCTACGGGACTAATGAAAAACTGTTTTTT
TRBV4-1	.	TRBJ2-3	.	CASSRLVGDTQYF	TGCGCCAGCAGCCGTCTGGTCGGAGATACGCAGTATTTT
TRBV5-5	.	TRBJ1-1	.	CASSLSGTEAFF	TGTGCCAGCAGCTTATCAGGCACTGAAGCTTTCTTT
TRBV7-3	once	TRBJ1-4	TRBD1	CASSPGGQKNEKLFF	TGTGCCAGCAGCCCCGGGGGACAGAAAAATGAAAAACTGTTTTTT
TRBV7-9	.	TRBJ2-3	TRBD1	CASALAQGGDTQYF	TGTGCCAGCGCCCTCGCACAGGGGGGAGATACGCAGTATTTT
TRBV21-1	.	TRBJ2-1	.	CASRNPGLACFEQFF	TGTGCCAGCAGGAATCCGGGACTAGCGTGTTTTGAGCAGTTCTTC
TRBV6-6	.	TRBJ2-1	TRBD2	CASSYGRESNNEQFF	TGTGCCAGCAGTTACGGGCGGGAGTCTAACAATGAGCAGTTCTTC
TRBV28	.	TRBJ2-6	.	CASSHPGSGANVLTF	TGTGCCAGCAGTCACCCAGGCTCTGGGGCCAACGTCCTGACTTTC
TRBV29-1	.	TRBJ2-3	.	CSVPGTRGSTDTQYF	TGCAGCGTTCCGGGGACGCGAGGGAGCACAGATACGCAGTATTTT
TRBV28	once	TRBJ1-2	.	CASSLSQGQGTF	TGTGCCAGCAGTTTATCGCAGGGGCAGGGCACCTTC
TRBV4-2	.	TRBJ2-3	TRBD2	CASRTGTSLGDTQYF	TGTGCCAGCAGGACCGGGACTAGCCTTGGTGATACGCAGTATTTT
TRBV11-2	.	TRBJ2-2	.	CASSSTRVSISTGELFF	TGTGCCAGCAGCTCCACCAGGGTTTCAATTAGCACCGGGGAGCTGTTTTTT
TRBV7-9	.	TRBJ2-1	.	CASSLQPNEQFF	TGTGCCAGCAGCCTTCAACCCAATGAGCAGTTCTTC
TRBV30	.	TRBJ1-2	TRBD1	CALGQTNYGYTF	TGTGCCTTGGGACAGACTAACTATGGCTACACCTTC
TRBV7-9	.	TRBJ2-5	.	CASSLEVGETQYF	TGTGCCAGCAGCTTAGAAGTAGGGGAGACCCAGTACTTC
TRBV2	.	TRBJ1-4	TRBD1	CASSEEDRGLEKLFF	TGTGCCAGCAGTGAAGAGGACAGGGGGCTTGAAAAACTGTTTTTT
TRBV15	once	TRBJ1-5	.	CATSLDRDQPQHF	TGTGCCACCAGCCTTGACCGGGATCAGCCCCAGCATTTT
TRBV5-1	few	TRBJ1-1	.	CASSSGPEGTEAFF	TGCGCCAGCAGCTCGGGCCCCGAGGGGACTGAAGCTTTCTTT
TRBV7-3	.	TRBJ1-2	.	CASSLTAKKNGYTF	TGTGCCAGCAGCTTAACGGCAAAGAAGAATGGCTACACCTTC
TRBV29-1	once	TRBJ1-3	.	CSAQFISGNTIYF	TGCAGCGCACAATTTATCTCTGGAAACACCATATATTTT
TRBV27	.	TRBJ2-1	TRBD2	CASSFRLAGSGFGLNEQFF	TGTGCCAGCAGTTTCCGACTAGCAGGGAGTGGTTTTGGCCTCAATGAGCAGTTCTTC
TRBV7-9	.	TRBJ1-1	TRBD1	CASSLSGGLTEAFF	TGTGCCAGCAGCTTATCAGGGGGTTTAACTGAAGCTTTCTTT
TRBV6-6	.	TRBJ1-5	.	CASGAGLHQPQHF	TGTGCCAGCGGCGCAGGGCTGCATCAGCCCCAGCATTTT
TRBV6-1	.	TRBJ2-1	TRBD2	CASVQRGIWDEQFF	TGTGCCAGCGTTCAGCGGGGGATCTGGGATGAGCAGTTCTTC
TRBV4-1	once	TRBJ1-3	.	CASSQDPVSGNTIYF	TGCGCCAGCAGCCAAGATCCAGTCTCTGGAAACACCATATATTTT
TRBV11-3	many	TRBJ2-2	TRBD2	CASSPSFQAGGYTGELFF	TGTGCCAGCAGCCCCAGTTTCCAAGCGGGGGGATACACCGGGGAGCTGTTTTTT
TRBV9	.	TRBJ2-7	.	CASSVDGGPSYEQYF	TGTGCCAGCAGCGTAGATGGGGGACCCTCCTACGAGCAGTACTTC
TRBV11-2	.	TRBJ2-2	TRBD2	CASSPGGLKNTGELFF	TGTGCCAGCAGCCCGGGAGGGCTCAAGAACACCGGGGAGCTGTTTTTT
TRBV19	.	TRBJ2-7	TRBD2	CASSRTSGGSYEQYF	TGTGCCAGTAGCCGGACTAGCGGGGGATCCTACGAGCAGTACTTC
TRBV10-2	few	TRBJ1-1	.	CASSEGRQWDTEAFF	TGCGCCAGCAGTGAGGGGAGACAGTGGGACACTGAAGCTTTCTTT
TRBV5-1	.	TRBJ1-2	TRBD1	CASSLILSGGYGYTF	TGCGCCAGCAGCTTGATCTTGTCAGGGGGATATGGCTACACCTTC
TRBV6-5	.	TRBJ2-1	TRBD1	CASSLDRFTYNEQFF	TGTGCCAGCAGTTTGGACAGGTTTACCTACAATGAGCAGTTCTTC
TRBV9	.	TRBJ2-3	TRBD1	CASSGTGDNTQYF	TGTGCCAGCAGCGGGACAGGGGATAATACGCAGTATTTT
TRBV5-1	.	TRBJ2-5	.	CASTRGSQETQYF	TGCGCCAGCACGAGGGGGTCCCAAGAGACCCAGTACTTC
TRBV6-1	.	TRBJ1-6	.	CASSEGLGWSPLHF	TGTGCCAGCAGTGAAGGCCTGGGGTGGTCACCCCTCCACTTT
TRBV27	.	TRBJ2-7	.	CASSSSQLPYEQYF	TGTGCCAGCAGCTCTTCGCAGCTCCCCTACGAGCAGTACTTC
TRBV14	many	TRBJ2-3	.	CASSRPATDTQYF	TGTGCCAGCAGCCGGCCGGCCACAGATACGCAGTATTTT
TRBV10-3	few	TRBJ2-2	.	CAIRAQSGELFF	TGTGCCATCAGAGCCCAGTCCGGGGAGCTGTTTTTT
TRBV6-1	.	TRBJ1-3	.	CASSELGEGGNTIYF	TGTGCCAGCAGTGAATTGGGGGAAGGGGGAAACACCATATATTTT
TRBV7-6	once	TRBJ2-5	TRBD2	CASSPRTSGSSETQYF	TGTGCCAGCAGCCCCCGGACTAGCGGGAGTAGTGAGACCCAGTACTTC
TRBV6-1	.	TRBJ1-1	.	CASSSGHLAEAFF	TGTGCCAGCAGTTCGGGACACTTGGCTGAAGCTTTCTTT
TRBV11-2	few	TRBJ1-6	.	CASSLGTANSPLHF	TGTGCCAGCAGCTTAGGGACAGCCAATTCACCCCTCCACTTT
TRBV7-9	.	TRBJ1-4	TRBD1	CASSLGYRGVNEKLFF	TGTGCCAGCAGCTTAGGCTACAGGGGCGTTAATGAAAAACTGTTTTTT
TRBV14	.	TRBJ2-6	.	CASSQALGANVLTF	TGTGCCAGCAGCCAAGCACTAGGGGCCAACGTCCTGACTTTC
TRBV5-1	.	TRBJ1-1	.	CASTPGTMNTEAFF	TGCGCCAGCACCCCCGGGACAATGAACACTGAAGCTTTCTTT
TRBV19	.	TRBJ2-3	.	CASSALTSTDTQYF	TGTGCCAGTAGTGCTCTGACTAGCACAGATACGCAGTATTTT
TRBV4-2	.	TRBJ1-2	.	CASSQEEGNYGYTF	TGTGCCAGCAGCCAAGAGGAGGGTAACTATGGCTACACCTTC
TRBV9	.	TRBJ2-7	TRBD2	CASSRGTSIYEQYF	TGTGCCAGCAGCAGGGGGACTAGTATTTACGAGCAGTACTTC
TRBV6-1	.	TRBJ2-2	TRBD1	CASSEVQGFGELFF	TGTGCCAGCAGTGAAGTACAGGGGTTCGGGGAGCTGTTTTTT
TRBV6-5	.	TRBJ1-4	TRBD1	CASSYDTGGEKLFF	TGTGCCAGCAGTTACGACACAGGGGGTGAAAAACTGTTTTTT
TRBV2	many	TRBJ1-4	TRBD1	CASSVGTGGEKLFF	TGTGCCAGCAGTGTTGGGACAGGGGGTGAAAAACTGTTTTTT
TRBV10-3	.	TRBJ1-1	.	CAGRTDTTEAFF	TGTGCCGGGCGGACGGATACCACTGAAGCTTTCTTT
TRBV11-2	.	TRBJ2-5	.	CASSLRLQETQYF	TGTGCCAGCAGCTTAAGGTTGCAAGAGACCCAGTACTTC
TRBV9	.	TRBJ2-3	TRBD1	CASSGRTGGAGDTQYF	TGTGCCAGCAGCGGGCGGACAGGGGGCGCGGGAGATACGCAGTATTTT